The clone carrying this T cell receptor (beta chain) showed up many times. These data belong to a study of T-cell reconstitution after alpha-beta-depleted transplantation in children. After removal of 4 bases from V and 2 bases from J, the junction contained 9 bases not matched to a gene. Looked up from germline, CDR1 is SQVTM and CDR2 is ANQGSEA. The CDR3 runs to 16 residues. The authors prepared the TCRbeta library with unique molecular identifiers. TCRdb processed the PCR reads anew with MiXCR; each CDR3 protein has one entry. The profile shows about 370,000 distinct CDR3 sequences, about a fifth of them singletons.

The receptor comes from a human donor who donated a stem cell graft to a child with acute myeloid leukemia. The material was PBMCs from the stem cell graft donor, obtained from the stem cell graft. The chain couples TRBV29-1 to TRBJ2-5; TRBD2 agrees at 11 bases. The CDR3, as DNA: TGCAGCGTTGTGGGGGGGGGGACTAGCGGACAAGAGACCCAGTACTTC. This gives the protein CSVVGGGTSGQETQYF.